The 28 T cell receptor beta chains below all came from one sample that was sequenced in a study of tumor-infiltrating lymphocytes in localized non-small cell lung cancer. The table came from immunoSEQ multiplex PCR; TCRdb's copy has only in-frame clones and leaves some out. The table lists 20,000 to 30,000 clones, roughly 70% of them singletons. The sample consisted of lung tumor tissue. Receptors were obtained from a human donor with non-small cell lung cancer.

The chain combines TRBV10-2 with TRBJ2-2; no clear D gene. The CDR3 is made up of 13 amino acids. Trimming pared 6 bases from V and 6 bases from J, leaving 11 bases between. Germline values: CDR1 WSHSY, CDR2 SAAADI. The CDR3: CASSAEFPGELFF. The CDR3 DNA sequence: TGCGCCAGCAGCGCCGAATTCCCCGGGGAGCTGTTTTTT.

The V gene is TRBV19, the J gene TRBJ1-4; D is possibly TRBD1 (5 bases). The CDR3 runs 14 residues. The germline gives CDR1 LNHDA, CDR2 SQIVND (reference sequence). Trimming cost V 6 bases and J 8 bases, with 16 bases left between them. In nucleotides, the CDR3 is TGTGCCAGTAGAGATGGGGGATTGAGGGAAAAACTGTTTTTT. This translates into CASRDGGLREKLFF.

This chain links TRBV25-1 with TRBJ1-5, with a tentative D call TRBD1 (5 bases). Germline V gene lookup returns CDR1 MGHDK and CDR2 SYGVNS. V gave up 8 bases and J gave up 4 bases, with 12 bases separating them. The CDR3 has 13 amino acids. The CDR3 loop is CASQRRGNQPQHF. CDR3 DNA: TGTGCCAGCCAACGAAGGGGAAATCAGCCCCAGCATTTT. The variable domain in full, with the rest retrieved from reference TRBV25-1 and TRBJ1-5, is EADIYQTPRYLVIGTGKKITLECSQTMGHDKMYWYQQDPGMELHLIHYSYGVNSTEKGDLSSESTVSRIRTEHFPLTLESARPSHTSQYLCASQRRGNQPQHFGDGTRLSIL.

The chain couples TRBV5-1 to TRBJ2-5; 8 positions agree with TRBD2. V dropped 3 bases and J dropped 3; count of bases not matched to a gene: 7. The CDR3 sequence is 15 residues long. Germline-derived CDR1 and CDR2 are SGHRS and YFSETQ. The DNA for the CDR3 is TGCGCCAGCAGCTCTCGGGGGGGCAGGGAAGAGACCCAGTACTTC. This gives the protein CASSSRGGREETQYF.

This chain uses TRBV9 with TRBJ2-7; tentatively, D is TRBD2 (6 bases). Trimming pared 0 bases from V and 4 bases from J, leaving 14 bases between. Germline V gene lookup returns CDR1 SGDLS and CDR2 YYNGEE. The CDR3 runs to 15 residues. The DNA for the CDR3 is TGTGCCAGCAGCGTAGCCCCGTCTCGGGGGTACGAGCAGTACTTC. Protein product: CASSVAPSRGYEQYF.

This rearrangement joins TRBV5-1 to TRBJ2-5; tentatively, D is TRBD1 or TRBD2 (6 bases each). The J call may not be correct, given that the DNA end is closer to TRBJ2-7. Germline V gene data show CDR1 as SGHRS and CDR2 as YFSETQ. The CDR3 is 20 residues long. CDR3 protein: CASSLARVSGLRGGVYEQYF. CDR3 DNA: TGCGCCAGCAGCTTGGCCAGGGTTAGCGGATTGAGAGGGGGTGTCTACGAGCAGTACTTC.

V and J are TRBV13 and TRBJ2-5; 12 bases map to TRBD2. The V segment lost 5 bases and the J segment 5 bases; nucleotides outside the gene matches: 12. There are 17 residues in the CDR3. Germline assignment: CDR1 PRHDT and CDR2 FYEKMQ (reference sequence). CDR3 region: CASSPGLAGFEEETQYF. The CDR3 DNA is TGTGCCAGCAGCCCAGGACTAGCGGGATTTGAAGAGGAGACCCAGTACTTC.

The V and J genes are TRBV10-2 and TRBJ2-7; tentative D call: TRBD1 (5 bases). V shed 7 bases and J shed 2 bases, with 12 bases lying between them. In germline, CDR1 is WSHSY, CDR2 SAAADI. The CDR3 has 13 amino acids. The CDR3 coding sequence is TGCGCCAGCAAGGGGCAGGGCGCCTACGAGCAGTACTTC. Protein product: CASKGQGAYEQYF.

The rearrangement links TRBV9 to TRBJ1-4; D not resolved. The V and J ends lost 0 bases and 7 bases respectively, with 13 bases between them. Germline assignment: CDR1 SGDLS and CDR2 YYNGEE. This CDR3 is 15 amino acids long. CDR3 sequence (DNA): TGTGCCAGCAGCGTAGAAGGAACTAGAGGTGAAAAACTGTTTTTT. Amino acid sequence: CASSVEGTRGEKLFF.

CDR3 loop: CASRPLGSGSSYEQYF. For the CDR3, the DNA is TGTGCCAGCAGACCCCTGGGTAGCGGGAGTTCCTACGAGCAGTACTTC. The chain employs TRBV6-4 and TRBJ2-7; TRBD2 matches 9 bases. V shed 6 bases and J 1 base; nucleotides not matched to a gene: 10. The length of the CDR3 is 16 residues. CDR1 and CDR2 (germline): MRHNA, SNTAGT.

J is TRBJ2-1 and V is TRBV15; 11 positions match TRBD2. J was trimmed by 4 bases and V by 5 bases; bases with no gene match: 4. Germline V gene data show CDR1 as LNHNV and CDR2 as YYDKDF (reference sequence). This CDR3 contains 15 residues. The CDR3: CATSGGTSGYNEQFF. In DNA, the CDR3 is TGTGCCACCAGCGGGGGGACTAGCGGATACAATGAGCAGTTCTTC.

The CDR3 DNA is TGCGCCAGCAGCTTGCGCTGGGGGATGAACACTGAAGCTTTCTTT. Its protein product is CASSLRWGMNTEAFF. The gene calls are TRBV5-1 and TRBJ1-1, with D possibly matching TRBD1 (5 bases). The CDR3 is made up of 15 amino acids. Trimming took off 1 base at V and 0 bases at J, with 10 bases between the two ends. Germline V CDR1 and CDR2: SGHRS, YFSETQ.

The CDR3 loop reads CASSFDRTYEQYF. The CDR3 coding sequence is TGTGCCAGCAGCTTCGACAGGACCTACGAGCAGTACTTC. This chain joins TRBV7-2 and TRBJ2-5; D is perhaps TRBD1 (6 bases). The DNA end favors TRBJ2-7, so the J call may be wrong. Germline V gene data show CDR1 as SGHTA and CDR2 as FQGNSA. This CDR3 contains 13 residues.

V gene TRBV4-1 combines with J gene TRBJ2-2; D might be TRBD1 (5 bases). CDR1 is MGHRA and CDR2 is YSYEKL in the germline V gene. There are 15 residues in the CDR3. Trimming cost V 1 base and J 2 bases, with 8 bases left between them. This CDR3 is CASSQGQFNTGELFF. The CDR3 bases are TGCGCCAGCAGCCAAGGACAGTTCAACACCGGGGAGCTGTTTTTT.

The V and J genes are TRBV5-1 and TRBJ1-2; weak D call: TRBD1 (5 bases). V was shortened by 0 bases and J by 3 bases, with 12 bases between the two germline ends. Germline V gene lookup returns CDR1 SGHRS and CDR2 YFSETQ. This CDR3 spans 15 amino acids. CDR3 sequence (DNA): TGCGCCAGCAGCTTGGCCCAGGGATGGGACTATGGCTACACCTTC. Its protein product is CASSLAQGWDYGYTF.

This sequence joins TRBV28 and TRBJ1-5; 10 nucleotides line up with TRBD1. The CDR3 is made up of 15 amino acids. Germline V gives CDR1 MDHEN, CDR2 SYDVKM. V shed 6 bases, J shed 6 bases, and the junction held 8 bases outside the gene matches. Written as DNA, the CDR3 is TGTGCCAGCAGCTGGGGACAGGGGAGAAGTCAGCCCCAGCATTTT. Protein sequence: CASSWGQGRSQPQHF.

The genes are TRBV6-5 and TRBJ2-7; 8 nucleotides agree with TRBD1. CDR1 and CDR2 from the germline V gene are MNHEY and SVGAGI. V trimming: 5 bases; J trimming: 3 bases; junction bases outside the gene matches: 6. The CDR3 contains 14 residues. CDR3 region: CASSPPDRVYEQYF. The DNA for the CDR3 is TGTGCCAGCAGTCCTCCGGACAGGGTCTACGAGCAGTACTTC.

V usage is TRBV7-9 and J usage is TRBJ2-1; D gene unclear. Germline V gives CDR1 SEHNR, CDR2 FQNEAQ (reference sequence). The CDR3 length is 13 residues. V dropped 5 bases and J dropped 6 bases, with 11 bases sitting between them. DNA of the CDR3: TGTGCCAGCAGCCATCGACCTCCCAATGAGCAGTTCTTC. This sequence encodes CASSHRPPNEQFF.

This rearrangement joins TRBV6-6 to TRBJ2-7; D unclear. This CDR3 has 16 amino acids. Germline loops: CDR1 MNHNY, CDR2 SVGAGI (reference sequence). Between the trimmed V and J ends, which lost 5 bases and 3 bases, there was a span of 20 bases. CDR3 sequence: CASSPRTRILDYEQYF. CDR3 bases: TGTGCCAGCAGTCCCCGGACCAGAATCTTAGACTACGAGCAGTACTTC.

The chain has TRBV7-2 and TRBJ1-1, with TRBD1 matching 8 bases. CDR3 size: 14 residues. Germline-derived CDR1 and CDR2 are SGHTA and FQGNSA. J gave up 7 bases and V 5 bases, and 9 bases lay outside the gene matches. CDR3 loop: CASSEDRVHLEAFF. In DNA, the CDR3 is TGTGCCAGCAGCGAGGACAGGGTGCACCTTGAAGCTTTCTTT.

This chain joins TRBV5-4 and TRBJ2-1; D might be TRBD2 (6 bases). Germline loops: CDR1 SGHNT, CDR2 YYREEE (reference sequence). The CDR3 length is 13 residues. V dropped 3 bases and J dropped 8 bases, with 12 bases sitting between them. Written as DNA, the CDR3 is TGTGCCAGCAGCTGGGGTCGGGAGCATGAGCAGTTCTTC. Translation: CASSWGREHEQFF.

The chain links TRBV15 to TRBJ1-3; D call uncertain. Trimming removed 3 bases from V and 0 bases from J, with 15 bases in between. Looked up from germline, CDR1 is LNHNV and CDR2 is YYDKDF (reference sequence). CDR3 size: 17 residues. The CDR3 sequence: CATSRAMGISSGNTIYF. As DNA, the CDR3 is TGTGCCACCAGCAGGGCGATGGGGATCAGCTCTGGAAACACCATATATTTT.

The chain couples TRBV6-1 to TRBJ1-1; tentatively, D is TRBD1 (5 bases). From germline, CDR1 is MNHNS and CDR2 SASEGT. The CDR3 is 14 residues long. V was trimmed by 6 bases and J by 4 bases, leaving 15 bases between them. The CDR3 loop reads CASSPWGTTTEAFF. For the CDR3, the DNA is TGTGCCAGCAGCCCATGGGGCACGACCACTGAAGCTTTCTTT.

This chain links TRBV27 with TRBJ1-2; D perhaps matches TRBD1 (5 bases). V dropped 0 bases and J dropped 3 bases, with 5 bases sitting between them. The CDR3 has 13 amino acids. Germline assignment: CDR1 MNHEY and CDR2 SMNVEV (reference sequence). CDR3 nucleotides: TGTGCCAGCAGTTTATCAGGGGACTATGGCTACACCTTC. Translating gives CASSLSGDYGYTF.

The rearrangement links TRBV30 to TRBJ2-1; TRBD1 might be the D (6 bases). From germline, CDR1 is GTSNPN and CDR2 SVGIG (reference sequence). With 3 bases removed from V and 5 bases from J, the gap between germline ends came to 23 bases. The CDR3 runs 17 residues. The CDR3 DNA follows: TGTGCCTGGAGGCCGTCGTGGGACACAGCCACAAACAATGAGCAGTTCTTC. It encodes CAWRPSWDTATNNEQFF.

The V call is TRBV7-9, the J call TRBJ1-4; possibly TRBD1 for D (6 bases). V was trimmed by 7 bases and J by 5 bases, leaving 14 bases between them. The CDR3 has 14 residues. Germline V gives CDR1 SEHNR, CDR2 FQNEAQ (reference sequence). This chain's CDR3 is CASNQGQPNEKLFF. The CDR3 DNA sequence: TGTGCCAGCAATCAGGGACAACCGAATGAAAAACTGTTTTTT.

The chain combines TRBV11-2 with TRBJ1-5, with D possibly matching TRBD1 (5 bases). Germline V CDR1 and CDR2: SGHAT, FQNNGV. This CDR3 has 15 amino acids. V lost 5 bases and J 1 base, leaving 12 bases between the germline ends. The CDR3 here is CASSAGVGSNQPQHF. The CDR3 DNA follows: TGTGCCAGCAGCGCGGGGGTTGGGAGCAATCAGCCCCAGCATTTT.

The genes are TRBV2 and TRBJ1-1; a possible D gene is TRBD1 (6 bases). Germline assignment: CDR1 SNHLY and CDR2 FYNNEI. This CDR3 is 18 amino acids long. Trimming cost V 8 bases and J 0 bases, with 25 bases left between them. CDR3 nucleotide sequence: TGTGCCAGCGGGGGCAGGCCCGTTTCCGCGATTGTGAACACTGAAGCTTTCTTT. This gives the protein CASGGRPVSAIVNTEAFF.